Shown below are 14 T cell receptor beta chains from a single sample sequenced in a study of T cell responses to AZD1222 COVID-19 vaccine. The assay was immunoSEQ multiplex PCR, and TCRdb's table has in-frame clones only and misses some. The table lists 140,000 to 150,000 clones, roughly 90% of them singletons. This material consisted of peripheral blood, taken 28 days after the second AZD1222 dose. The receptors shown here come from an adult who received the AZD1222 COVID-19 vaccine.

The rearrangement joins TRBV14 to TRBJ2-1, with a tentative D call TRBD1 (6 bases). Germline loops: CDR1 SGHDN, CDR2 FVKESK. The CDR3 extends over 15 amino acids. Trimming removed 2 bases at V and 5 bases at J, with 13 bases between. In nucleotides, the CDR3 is TGTGCCAGCAGCCAAAACAGGGACGGAAACAATGAGCAGTTCTTC. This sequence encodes CASSQNRDGNNEQFF.

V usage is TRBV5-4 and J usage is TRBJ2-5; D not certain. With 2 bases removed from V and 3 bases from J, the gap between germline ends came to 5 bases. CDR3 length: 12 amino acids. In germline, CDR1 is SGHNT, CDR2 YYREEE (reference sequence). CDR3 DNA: TGTGCCAGCAGCTTAGTTAAAGAGACCCAGTACTTC. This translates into CASSLVKETQYF.

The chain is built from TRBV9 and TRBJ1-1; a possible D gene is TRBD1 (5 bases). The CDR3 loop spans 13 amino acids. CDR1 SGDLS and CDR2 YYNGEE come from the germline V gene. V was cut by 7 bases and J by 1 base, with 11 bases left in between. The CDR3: CASLGLTNTEAFF. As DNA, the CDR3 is TGTGCCAGCTTGGGACTGACGAACACTGAAGCTTTCTTT.

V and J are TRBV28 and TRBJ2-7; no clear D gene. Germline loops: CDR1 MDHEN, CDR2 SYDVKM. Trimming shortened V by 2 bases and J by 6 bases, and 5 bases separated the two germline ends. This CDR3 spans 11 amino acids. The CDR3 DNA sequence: TGTGCCAGCAGTTTAAGGGTCGAGCAGTACTTC. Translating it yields CASSLRVEQYF. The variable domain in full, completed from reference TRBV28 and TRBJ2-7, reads DVKVTQSSRYLVKRTGEKVFLECVQDMDHENMFWYRQDPGLGLRLIYFSYDVKMKEKGDIPEGYSVSREKKERFSLILESASTNQTSMYLCASSLRVEQYFGPGTRLTVT.

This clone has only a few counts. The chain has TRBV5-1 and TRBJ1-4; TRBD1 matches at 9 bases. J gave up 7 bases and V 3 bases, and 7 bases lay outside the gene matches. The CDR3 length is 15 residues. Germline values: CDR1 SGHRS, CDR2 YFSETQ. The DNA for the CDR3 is TGCGCCAGCAGCTACAGGGGGCGCGGTCTTGAAAAACTGTTTTTT. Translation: CASSYRGRGLEKLFF.

The CDR3 DNA reads TGTGCCAGCAGCCGCGCACGACAGGGGGGGGATGAAAAACTGTTTTTT. This gives the protein CASSRARQGGDEKLFF. The genes are TRBV11-2 and TRBJ1-4; TRBD1 aligns across 9 bases. CDR1 and CDR2 from the germline V gene are SGHAT and FQNNGV. The CDR3 totals 16 residues. J was trimmed by 6 bases and V by 5 bases; bases with no gene match: 10.

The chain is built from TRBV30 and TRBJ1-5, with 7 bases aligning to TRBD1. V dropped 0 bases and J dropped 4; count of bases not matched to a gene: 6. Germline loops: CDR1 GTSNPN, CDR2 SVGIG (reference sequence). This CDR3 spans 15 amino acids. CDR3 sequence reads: CAWSVRTGENQPQHF. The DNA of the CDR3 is TGTGCCTGGAGTGTACGTACAGGGGAAAATCAGCCCCAGCATTTT.

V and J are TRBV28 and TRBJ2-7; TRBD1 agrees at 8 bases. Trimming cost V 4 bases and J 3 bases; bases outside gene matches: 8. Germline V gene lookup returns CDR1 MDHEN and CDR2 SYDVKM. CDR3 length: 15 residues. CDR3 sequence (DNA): TGTGCCAGCAGTTCGGACAGGGCAGCCTACTACGAGCAGTACTTC. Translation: CASSSDRAAYYEQYF.

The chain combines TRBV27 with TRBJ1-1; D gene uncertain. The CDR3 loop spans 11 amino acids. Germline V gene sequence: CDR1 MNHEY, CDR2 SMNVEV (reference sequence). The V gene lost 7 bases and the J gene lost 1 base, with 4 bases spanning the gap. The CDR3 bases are TGTGCCAGCAAGCGGAACACTGAAGCTTTCTTT. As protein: CASKRNTEAFF.

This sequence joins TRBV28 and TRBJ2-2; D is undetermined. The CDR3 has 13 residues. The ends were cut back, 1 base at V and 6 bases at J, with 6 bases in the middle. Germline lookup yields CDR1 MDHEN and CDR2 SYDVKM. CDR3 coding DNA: TGTGCCAGCAGTTTATCGGCGCCCGGGGAGCTGTTTTTT. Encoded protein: CASSLSAPGELFF. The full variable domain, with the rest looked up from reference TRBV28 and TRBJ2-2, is DVKVTQSSRYLVKRTGEKVFLECVQDMDHENMFWYRQDPGLGLRLIYFSYDVKMKEKGDIPEGYSVSREKKERFSLILESASTNQTSMYLCASSLSAPGELFFGEGSRLTVL.

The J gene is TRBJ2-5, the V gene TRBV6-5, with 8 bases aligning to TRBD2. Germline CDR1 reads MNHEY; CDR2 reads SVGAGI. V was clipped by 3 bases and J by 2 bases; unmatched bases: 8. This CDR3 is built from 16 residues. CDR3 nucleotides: TGTGCCAGCAGTTATAGTACTAGCGGAATTCAAGAGACCCAGTACTTC. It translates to CASSYSTSGIQETQYF.

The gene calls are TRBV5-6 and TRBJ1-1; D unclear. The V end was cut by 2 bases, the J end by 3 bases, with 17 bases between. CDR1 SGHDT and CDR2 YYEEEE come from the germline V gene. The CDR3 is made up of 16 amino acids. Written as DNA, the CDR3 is TGTGCCAGCAGCTTCCGATCCTCCCTGCCGGACACTGAAGCTTTCTTT. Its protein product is CASSFRSSLPDTEAFF.

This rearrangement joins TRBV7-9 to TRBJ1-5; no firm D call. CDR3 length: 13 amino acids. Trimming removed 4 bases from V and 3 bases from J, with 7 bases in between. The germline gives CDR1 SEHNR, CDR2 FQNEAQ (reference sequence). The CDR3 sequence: CASSYQNNQPQHF. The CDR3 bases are TGTGCCAGCAGCTACCAGAACAATCAGCCCCAGCATTTT.

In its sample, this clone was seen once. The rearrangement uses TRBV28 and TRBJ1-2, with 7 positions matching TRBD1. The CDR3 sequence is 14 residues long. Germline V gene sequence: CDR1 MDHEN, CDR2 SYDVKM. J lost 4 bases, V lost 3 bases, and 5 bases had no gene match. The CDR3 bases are TGTGCCAGCAGTTTTAGGCAGGGGGGCTATGGCTACACCTTC. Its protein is CASSFRQGGYGYTF.